This entry describes one T cell receptor beta chain. This clonotype was detected once. Its binding antigen is unknown. Per-base qualities were not stored, and no clone one base away is much larger. The data originate from a study of early T cells in non-severe SARS-CoV-2 infection (dated by TCRdb to the early 2020s). Broadly, across the study: Bulk RNA from unsorted whole blood was used for TCR sequencing, so alpha and beta chains could not be paired. Overall study results and their limits: VDJdb matching was skewed toward anti-spike CD8 responses and likely underestimated virus-specific expansions, missing private and CD4 specificities.

The study was a case-control design nested within a healthcare worker cohort in London, UK, with weekly nasopharyngeal swab PCR tests and blood sampling. Healthcare workers were recruited during the week of the UK lockdown, between 23 and 31 March 2020, and followed weekly for up to about 15 weeks. Library creation used 5' RACE. Sequencing was performed on a NextSeq 500. The TCR library protocol attached unique molecular identifiers to individual cDNA molecules to correct for sequencing error and PCR bias. Both TCR alpha and beta chains were sequenced, and tight co-correlation was observed between alpha and beta sequence abundances in each sample. The paper's data handling went like this. Decombinator V4 was used to perform V gene, J gene and CDR3 annotation of TCR sequences. Expanded TCRs were defined as changing significantly between any two time points under a Poisson model with p below 0.0001. TCR abundances were normalised to the total number of TCRs sequenced per sample and expressed as counts per million. MAIT TCRs were defined by TRAV1-2 paired with TRAJ12, TRAJ20 or TRAJ33, and iNKT TCRs by TRAV10 paired with TRAJ18. A search of VDJdb, accessed on 1 November 2021, was run for TCRs annotated to CMV, EBV and SARS-CoV-2, with TCRs annotated for multiple antigens excluded. Through fastp at Q25 and MiXCR, TCRdb rebuilt clones from the public reads, retaining in-frame beta chains. Identical CDR3 proteins give one entry, which carries the most common genes and DNA. The V and J calls here are based on TCRdb, not the publication. This sample holds 65,000 to 95,000 distinct CDR3 sequences; about 17% were observed only once. Approximately 2.9% of the sample is held by the ten biggest clonotypes.

The germline V gene provides CDR1 KGHDR and CDR2 SFDVKD. Here V drops 7 bases and J drops 8 bases, and the junction holds 13 bases not matched to any gene. Reading from cysteine to phenylalanine, the CDR3 counts 15 amino acids. Kept here is only the CDR3 DNA, which spans 45 bases and is read in frame from base 1. The origin of this receptor is an adult who was a healthcare worker with PCR-confirmed SARS-CoV-2 infection or an uninfected control (not recorded which). The source material was whole blood. The V gene is TRBV24-1 and the J gene is TRBJ2-1; 7 of the junction bases match TRBD1. The CDR3 reads CATSVPRTGVDEQFF. The bases are TGTGCCACCAGCGTCCCCCGCACAGGGGTGGATGAGCAGTTCTTC.